The rows below give T cell receptor beta chains drawn from one sample of a study of T-cell memory formation after mild COVID-19. TCRdb reprocessed the 5' RACE reads with MiXCR, giving one entry per CDR3 protein. In the table there are 350,000 to 450,000 distinct CDR3 sequences, 28% of which are singletons. The source material was PBMCs or a T cell subset sorted from them (not recorded which). Source of these receptors: an adult woman who had mild COVID-19 (a few samples of this study predate the infection). Cell type and time point are not known. The CDR3 runs from the conserved cysteine through the conserved F or W. Fields, in order: V gene, D gene, J gene, clone size, CDR3 protein, CDR3 DNA. The D gene is left open where the match is weak. Size is stated for part of the rows, as once, few or many counts, or as a class when the clone is expanded.

TRBV9	NA	TRBJ2-3	NA	CASSGGFPKSTQYF	TGTGCCAGCAGCGGGGGGTTCCCCAAAAGTACGCAGTATTTT
TRBV24-1	NA	TRBJ2-1	NA	CATSELNEQFF	TGTGCCACCAGTGAACTGAATGAGCAGTTCTTC
TRBV6-5	NA	TRBJ2-7	NA	CASTATGWEQYF	TGTGCCAGCACGGCAACGGGGTGGGAGCAGTACTTC
TRBV25-1	NA	TRBJ2-7	NA	CASSEAFPYEQYF	TGTGCCAGCAGTGAGGCGTTCCCCTACGAGCAGTACTTC
TRBV5-1	NA	TRBJ1-5	NA	CASSLEAGSVDQPQHF	TGCGCCAGCAGCTTGGAGGCGGGGTCAGTAGATCAGCCCCAGCATTTT
TRBV7-6	TRBD2	TRBJ2-5	NA	CASSSGLAETQYF	TGTGCCAGCAGCTCGGGACTAGCGGAGACCCAGTACTTC
TRBV7-9	NA	TRBJ2-3	NA	CASSLRQSPTDTQYF	TGTGCCAGCAGCTTGAGACAAAGCCCCACAGATACGCAGTATTTT
TRBV20-1	NA	TRBJ1-3	NA	CSARIPNSGNTIYF	TGCAGTGCTAGAATCCCCAACTCTGGAAACACCATATATTTT
TRBV5-6	NA	TRBJ1-1	NA	CASSIGTLYAEAFF	TGTGCCAGCAGCATAGGGACCTTGTATGCTGAAGCTTTCTTT
TRBV7-9	NA	TRBJ2-7	NA	CASSLETGLQYF	TGTGCCAGCAGCTTAGAAACAGGGCTGCAGTACTTC
TRBV27	TRBD1	TRBJ2-5	few	CASSLSGQGHETQYF	TGTGCCAGCAGTTTATCAGGACAGGGACACGAGACCCAGTACTTC
TRBV18	NA	TRBJ1-6	NA	CASSPVNPGGAESPLHF	TGTGCCAGCTCACCTGTAAACCCGGGGGGTGCGGAGTCACCCCTCCACTTT
TRBV7-9	TRBD2	TRBJ2-3	NA	CASSFLAGGTDTQYF	TGTGCCAGCAGCTTTTTAGCGGGGGGCACAGATACGCAGTATTTT
TRBV6-6	NA	TRBJ1-3	few	CASSYSGPGNTIYF	TGTGCCAGCAGTTACTCGGGGCCCGGAAACACCATATATTTT
TRBV20-1	NA	TRBJ2-7	NA	CSALRQNYEQYF	TGCAGTGCTCTGAGACAGAACTACGAGCAGTACTTC
TRBV2	NA	TRBJ2-3	NA	CASRVTAASTDTQYF	TGTGCCAGCAGGGTGACCGCCGCTAGCACAGATACGCAGTATTTT
TRBV6-2/TRBV6-3	NA	TRBJ2-5	NA	CASRLDGIGETQYF	TGTGCCAGCAGGCTGGACGGCATCGGGGAGACCCAGTACTTC
TRBV6-5	TRBD1	TRBJ1-1	NA	CASSYSRTGETEAFF	TGTGCCAGCAGTTACTCTCGGACAGGGGAAACTGAAGCTTTCTTT
TRBV7-9	NA	TRBJ2-7	NA	CASSVTGNSYEQYF	TGTGCCAGCAGCGTTACCGGGAACTCCTACGAGCAGTACTTC
TRBV19	NA	TRBJ2-3	few	CASSSRASTDTQYF	TGTGCCAGTAGTTCCAGGGCTAGCACAGATACGCAGTATTTT
TRBV5-1	TRBD2	TRBJ2-1	few	CASSLGGLAGVDEQFF	TGCGCCAGCAGCTTGGGGGGACTAGCGGGAGTGGATGAGCAGTTCTTC
TRBV7-2	NA	TRBJ2-1	many	CASSLRGLTRANEQFF	TGTGCCAGCAGCTTAAGGGGCCTCACCAGGGCCAATGAGCAGTTCTTC
TRBV10-3	TRBD1	TRBJ2-3	once	CAISGDRVITDTQYF	TGTGCCATCAGCGGGGACAGGGTTATTACAGATACGCAGTATTTT
TRBV29-1	TRBD1	TRBJ2-7	once	CSVESGTGPYEQYF	TGCAGCGTTGAATCGGGGACAGGGCCGTACGAGCAGTACTTC
TRBV3-1	TRBD2	TRBJ2-3	many	CASSKTHPAGGNTDTQYF	TGTGCCAGCAGCAAGACCCACCCTGCGGGAGGTAACACAGATACGCAGTATTTT
TRBV7-2	TRBD2	TRBJ2-2	few	CASSPMGLTLKGELFF	TGTGCCAGCAGCCCAATGGGACTAACCCTCAAGGGGGAGCTGTTTTTT
TRBV7-8	NA	TRBJ2-1	NA	CASSLVPPGPYNEQFF	TGTGCCAGCAGCTTAGTTCCTCCAGGGCCCTACAATGAGCAGTTCTTC
TRBV9	NA	TRBJ2-5	NA	CASSASVEETQYF	TGTGCCAGCAGCGCCAGTGTAGAAGAGACCCAGTACTTC
TRBV20-1	TRBD1	TRBJ2-5	few	CSAKLQGLETQYF	TGCAGTGCTAAGTTACAGGGGTTGGAGACCCAGTACTTC
TRBV5-1	NA	TRBJ1-2	few	CASSLGSVDRPRANYGYTF	TGCGCCAGCAGCTTGGGAAGCGTGGACAGACCCAGAGCTAACTATGGCTACACCTTC
TRBV6-5	NA	TRBJ2-2	NA	CASSSRRGLTGELFF	TGTGCCAGCAGTTCGAGACGCGGGCTCACCGGGGAGCTGTTTTTT
TRBV6-6	NA	TRBJ1-1	NA	CASNNGTAPEAFF	TGTGCCAGCAACAACGGGACGGCGCCCGAAGCTTTCTTT
TRBV20-1	NA	TRBJ2-1	NA	CSANKGHEQFF	TGCAGTGCAAATAAAGGACATGAGCAGTTCTTC
TRBV7-6	NA	TRBJ2-3	few	CASSLRPGSPDTQYF	TGTGCCAGCAGCTTAAGACCCGGGAGCCCAGATACGCAGTATTTT
TRBV6-5	NA	TRBJ2-5	NA	CASSNNNSPEPQYF	TGTGCCAGCAGTAATAACAACTCCCCCGAGCCCCAGTACTTC
TRBV2	NA	TRBJ1-5	NA	CASSEWGARNQPQHF	TGTGCCAGCAGTGAATGGGGGGCGCGCAATCAGCCCCAGCATTTT
TRBV9	TRBD1	TRBJ1-2	NA	CASSVRPGTARYGYTF	TGTGCCAGCAGCGTTCGTCCCGGGACAGCGCGCTATGGCTACACCTTC
TRBV7-9	NA	TRBJ2-7	NA	CASSLPGLSNYEQYF	TGTGCCAGCAGCCTCCCCGGGTTGTCTAATTACGAGCAGTACTTC
TRBV5-6	NA	TRBJ1-6	NA	CASSLGSGPGNSPLHF	TGTGCCAGCAGCCTGGGATCCGGCCCGGGTAATTCACCCCTCCACTTT
TRBV27	NA	TRBJ2-5	few	CASSFSDGLGETQYF	TGTGCCAGCAGTTTTTCCGACGGGCTCGGCGAGACCCAGTACTTC
TRBV12-3/TRBV12-4	TRBD1	TRBJ1-2	few	CASSLPGQGGLYGYTF	TGTGCCAGCAGTTTACCAGGTCAAGGGGGCTTGTATGGCTACACCTTC
TRBV24-1	NA	TRBJ1-1	NA	CATSDIQGPMNTEAFF	TGTGCCACCAGTGATATACAGGGTCCAATGAACACTGAAGCTTTCTTT
TRBV7-6	NA	TRBJ2-5	NA	CASSSDQSGWETQYF	TGTGCCAGCAGCTCGGACCAAAGCGGATGGGAGACCCAGTACTTC
TRBV5-1	TRBD2	TRBJ2-1	NA	CASSLEGSGGEYNEQFF	TGCGCCAGCAGCTTGGAGGGCAGCGGGGGGGAATACAATGAGCAGTTCTTC
TRBV20-1	TRBD2	TRBJ2-7	NA	CSAAGTSAYEQYF	TGCAGTGCGGCCGGGACTAGCGCCTACGAGCAGTACTTC
TRBV7-9	NA	TRBJ1-6	few	CASSWGFGYNSPLHF	TGTGCCAGCTCCTGGGGATTTGGATATAATTCACCCCTCCACTTT
TRBV20-1	TRBD2	TRBJ2-5	NA	CSAIPGLANKETQYF	TGCAGTGCTATACCGGGACTAGCGAATAAAGAGACCCAGTACTTC
TRBV12-3/TRBV12-4	NA	TRBJ2-7	NA	CASSLAGGLIYEQYF	TGTGCCAGCAGTTTAGCGGGGGGACTTATCTACGAGCAGTACTTC
TRBV10-3	NA	TRBJ2-6	NA	CAISESEASSGANVLTF	TGTGCCATCAGTGAGTCGGAGGCATCCTCTGGGGCCAACGTCCTGACTTTC
TRBV7-2	NA	TRBJ1-5	NA	CASSPEGGGQPQHF	TGTGCCAGCAGCCCCGAGGGGGGGGGACAGCCCCAGCATTTT
TRBV7-9	NA	TRBJ2-1	few	CASSLARRGVYNEQFF	TGTGCCAGCAGCTTAGCGCGACGCGGGGTCTACAATGAGCAGTTCTTC
TRBV7-2	TRBD2	TRBJ2-1	NA	CASSLEGLASGEQFF	TGTGCCAGCAGCTTGGAGGGACTAGCGTCGGGTGAGCAGTTCTTC
TRBV2	TRBD2	TRBJ2-7	NA	CASSLALAGESEQYF	TGTGCCAGCAGCCTCGCCCTAGCGGGAGAGAGCGAGCAGTACTTC
TRBV14	TRBD1	TRBJ2-7	few	CASSQRTGVRSYEQYF	TGTGCCAGCAGCCAACGGACAGGGGTTAGATCCTACGAGCAGTACTTC
TRBV12-3/TRBV12-4	TRBD2	TRBJ2-7	NA	CASSSTSVGSYEQYF	TGTGCCAGCAGTTCGACTAGCGTTGGCTCCTACGAGCAGTACTTC
TRBV4-2	NA	TRBJ1-4	NA	CASSQDNGGGGRGEKLFF	TGTGCCAGCAGCCAAGATAACGGGGGTGGGGGGCGCGGTGAAAAACTGTTTTTT
TRBV5-5	TRBD1	TRBJ1-5	NA	CASSLAGGHQSQHF	TGTGCCAGCAGCTTGGCAGGGGGCCATCAGTCCCAGCATTTT
TRBV5-1	TRBD2	TRBJ2-3	few	CASSLVGGIPSTDTQYF	TGCGCCAGCAGCTTGGTCGGGGGGATCCCCAGCACAGATACGCAGTATTTT
TRBV5-1	NA	TRBJ2-2	NA	CASSFGRKNTGELFF	TGCGCCAGCAGCTTTGGACGGAAGAACACCGGGGAGCTGTTTTTT